This T cell receptor beta chain originates from a study of Ad26.COV2.S vaccination and SARS-CoV-2 variants. Looking at the study overall: Ad26.COV2.S was injected intramuscularly once or twice, 56 days apart.

Treatment: around 19 received Ad26.COV2.S at low or high dose, single or two shots; about 5 received placebo; per-sample allocation not given. Sampling was performed 63 days after the first vaccine or placebo injection. A Boston donor was an adult aged 18-55 years. About this clone itself: The antigen is unknown.

Assay: immunoSEQ multiplex PCR; the TCRdb copy retains only in-frame clones and omits some. The sample has 350,000 to 600,000 clones; nearly 90% are singletons. Regarding the study as a whole: Those who received the vaccine showed greater spike-specific TCR breadth than those given placebo.

CDR3 length: 19 residues. Germline trimming cut 4 bases from V and 2 bases from J; bases unmatched to any gene: 15. The germline CDR1 and CDR2 sequences are SGHRS and YFSETQ. This TCR was sampled from a person aged 18 to 59 who received the Ad26.COV2.S COVID-19 vaccine or a placebo. The sequenced sample was peripheral blood, obtained in a trial of Ad26.COV2.S vaccine versus placebo. The chain joins TRBV5-1 to TRBJ2-1, with 10 bases lining up with TRBD2. CDR3: CASSKGLARVNGPYNEQFF. The CDR3 DNA follows: TGCGCCAGCAGCAAGGGACTAGCGAGAGTAAATGGCCCCTACAATGAGCAGTTCTTC.